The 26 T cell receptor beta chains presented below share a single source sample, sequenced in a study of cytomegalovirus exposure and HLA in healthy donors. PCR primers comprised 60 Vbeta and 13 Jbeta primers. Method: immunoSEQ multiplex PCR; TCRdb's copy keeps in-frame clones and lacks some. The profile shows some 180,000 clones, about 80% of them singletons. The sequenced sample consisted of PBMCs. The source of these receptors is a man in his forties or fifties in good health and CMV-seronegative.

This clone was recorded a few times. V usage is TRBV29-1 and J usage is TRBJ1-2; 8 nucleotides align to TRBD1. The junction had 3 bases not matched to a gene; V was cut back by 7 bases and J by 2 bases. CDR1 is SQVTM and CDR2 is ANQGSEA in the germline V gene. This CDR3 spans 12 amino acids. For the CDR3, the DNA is TGCAGCGACCGGACAGGGAACTATGGCTACACCTTC. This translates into CSDRTGNYGYTF.

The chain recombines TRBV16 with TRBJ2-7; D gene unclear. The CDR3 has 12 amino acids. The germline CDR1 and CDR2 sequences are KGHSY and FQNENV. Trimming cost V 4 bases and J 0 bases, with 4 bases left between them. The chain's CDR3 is CASSRSSYEQYF. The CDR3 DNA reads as TGTGCCAGCAGCCGGAGCTCCTACGAGCAGTACTTC.

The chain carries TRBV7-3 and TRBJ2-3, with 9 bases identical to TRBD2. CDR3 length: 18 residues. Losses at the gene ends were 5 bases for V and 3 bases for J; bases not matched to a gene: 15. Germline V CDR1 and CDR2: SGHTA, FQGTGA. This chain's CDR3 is CASSPTQGSGRTTDTQYF. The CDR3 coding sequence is TGTGCCAGCAGCCCCACCCAGGGGAGCGGGAGGACGACAGATACGCAGTATTTT.

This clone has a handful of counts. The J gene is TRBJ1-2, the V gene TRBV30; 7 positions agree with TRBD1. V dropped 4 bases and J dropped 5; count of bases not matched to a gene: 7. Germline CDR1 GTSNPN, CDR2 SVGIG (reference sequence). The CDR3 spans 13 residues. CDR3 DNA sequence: TGTGCCTGGACCCCCGGACAGGCTTATGGCTACACCTTC. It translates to CAWTPGQAYGYTF.

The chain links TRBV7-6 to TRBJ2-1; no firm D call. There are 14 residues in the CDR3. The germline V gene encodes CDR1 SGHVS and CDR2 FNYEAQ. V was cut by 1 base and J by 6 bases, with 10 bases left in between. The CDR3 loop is CASSLGNSLNEQFF. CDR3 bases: TGTGCCAGCAGCTTAGGGAACAGCCTCAATGAGCAGTTCTTC.

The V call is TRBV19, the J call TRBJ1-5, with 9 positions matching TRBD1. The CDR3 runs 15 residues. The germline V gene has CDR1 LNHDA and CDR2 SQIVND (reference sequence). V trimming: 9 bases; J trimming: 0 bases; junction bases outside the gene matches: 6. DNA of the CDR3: TGTGCCAGCGCTCGGGACAGGGCTAGCAATCAGCCCCAGCATTTT. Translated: CASARDRASNQPQHF.

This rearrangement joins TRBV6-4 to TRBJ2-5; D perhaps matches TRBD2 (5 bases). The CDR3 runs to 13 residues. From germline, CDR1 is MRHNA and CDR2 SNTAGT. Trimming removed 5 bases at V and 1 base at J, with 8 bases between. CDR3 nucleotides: TGTGCCAGCAGTCGGGAACTCCAAGAGACCCAGTACTTC. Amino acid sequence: CASSRELQETQYF.

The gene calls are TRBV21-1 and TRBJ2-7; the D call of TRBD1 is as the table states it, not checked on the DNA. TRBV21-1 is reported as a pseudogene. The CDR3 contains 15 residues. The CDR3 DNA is TGTGCCAGCAGCATGGGGTCAGGGGTCTCGTACGAGCAGTACTTC. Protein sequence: CASSMGSGVSYEQYF.

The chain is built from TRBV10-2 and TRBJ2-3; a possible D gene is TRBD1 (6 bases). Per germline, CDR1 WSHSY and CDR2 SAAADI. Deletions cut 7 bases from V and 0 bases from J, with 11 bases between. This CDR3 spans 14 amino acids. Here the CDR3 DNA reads TGCGCCAGCATCGATACAGGGAGCACAGATACGCAGTATTTT. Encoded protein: CASIDTGSTDTQYF.

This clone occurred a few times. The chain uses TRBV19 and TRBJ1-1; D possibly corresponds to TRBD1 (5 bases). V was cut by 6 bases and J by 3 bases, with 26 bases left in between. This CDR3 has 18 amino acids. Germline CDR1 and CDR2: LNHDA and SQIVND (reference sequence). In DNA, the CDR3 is TGTGCCAGTAGCGATCCCAGATCGGGGAGGGGTAAACACACTGAAGCTTTCTTT. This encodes CASSDPRSGRGKHTEAFF.

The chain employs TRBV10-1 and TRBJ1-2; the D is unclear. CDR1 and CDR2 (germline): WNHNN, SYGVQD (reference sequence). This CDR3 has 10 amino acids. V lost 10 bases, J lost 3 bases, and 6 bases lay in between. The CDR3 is CAMGDYGYTF. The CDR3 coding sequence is TGCGCCATGGGCGACTATGGCTACACCTTC.

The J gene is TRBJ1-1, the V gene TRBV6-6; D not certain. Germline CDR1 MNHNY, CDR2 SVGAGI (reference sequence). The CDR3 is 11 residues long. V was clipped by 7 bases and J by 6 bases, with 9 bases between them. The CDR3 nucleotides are TGTGCCAGCACTTTATCGTCTGAAGCTTTCTTT. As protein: CASTLSSEAFF.

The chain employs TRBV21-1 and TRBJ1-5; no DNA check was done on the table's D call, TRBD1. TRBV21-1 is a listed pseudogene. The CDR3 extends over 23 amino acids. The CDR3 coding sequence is TGTGCCAGCAGCAAGGAAGGGTCTTGTCTGGGACAGGGGAATTTGGGTCCGAATCAGCCCCAGCATTTT. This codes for CASSKEGSCLGQGNLGPNQPQHF.

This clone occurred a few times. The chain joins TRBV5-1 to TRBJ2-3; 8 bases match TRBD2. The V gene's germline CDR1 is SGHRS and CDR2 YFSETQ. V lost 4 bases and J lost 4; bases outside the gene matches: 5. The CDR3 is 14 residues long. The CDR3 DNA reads TGCGCCAGCAGCCGTCAGACTAGCGCAGATACGCAGTATTTT. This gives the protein CASSRQTSADTQYF.

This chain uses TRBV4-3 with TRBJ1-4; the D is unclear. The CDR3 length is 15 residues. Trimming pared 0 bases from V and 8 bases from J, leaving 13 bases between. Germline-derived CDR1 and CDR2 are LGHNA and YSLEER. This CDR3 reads CASSQDPRSGEKLFF. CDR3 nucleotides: TGCGCCAGCAGCCAAGATCCGCGGTCCGGGGAAAAACTGTTTTTT.

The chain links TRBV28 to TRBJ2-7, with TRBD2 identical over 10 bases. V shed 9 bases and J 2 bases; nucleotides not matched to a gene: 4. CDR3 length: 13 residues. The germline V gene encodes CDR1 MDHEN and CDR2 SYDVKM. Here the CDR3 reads CASRAGGPYEQYF. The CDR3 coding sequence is TGTGCCAGTCGAGCGGGAGGGCCCTACGAGCAGTACTTC.

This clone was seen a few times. The CDR3 spells CASTERGWTYEQYF. The CDR3 bases are TGTGCCAGCACCGAGCGGGGCTGGACCTACGAGCAGTACTTC. The rearrangement uses TRBV28 and TRBJ2-7; the match to TRBD2 covers 7 bases. This CDR3 has 14 amino acids. The ends lost 7 bases at V and 2 bases at J; junction bases unmatched: 8. CDR1 is MDHEN and CDR2 is SYDVKM in the germline V gene.

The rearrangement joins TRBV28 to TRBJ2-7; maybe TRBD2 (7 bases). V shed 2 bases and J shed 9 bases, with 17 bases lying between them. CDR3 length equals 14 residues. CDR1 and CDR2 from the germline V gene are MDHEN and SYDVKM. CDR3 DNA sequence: TGTGCCAGCAGTTTAGGGGGGGCTCCTCAGGGGCAGTACTTC. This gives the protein CASSLGGAPQGQYF.

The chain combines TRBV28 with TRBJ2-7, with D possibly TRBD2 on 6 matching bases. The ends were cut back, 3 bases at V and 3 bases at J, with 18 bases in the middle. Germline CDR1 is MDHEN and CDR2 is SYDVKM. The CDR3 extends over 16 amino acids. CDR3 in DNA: TGTGCCAGCAGTTTCCCGGACAAGGGCGGGAACTACGAGCAGTACTTC. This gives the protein CASSFPDKGGNYEQYF. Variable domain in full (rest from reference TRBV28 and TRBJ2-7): DVKVTQSSRYLVKRTGEKVFLECVQDMDHENMFWYRQDPGLGLRLIYFSYDVKMKEKGDIPEGYSVSREKKERFSLILESASTNQTSMYLCASSFPDKGGNYEQYFGPGTRLTVT.

CDR3 nucleotide sequence: TGTGCCTGCGATACTCAGGGAGGAGGCACTGAAGCTTTCTTT. It is translated as CACDTQGGGTEAFF. The J gene is TRBJ1-1, the V gene TRBV30, with D possibly TRBD1 on 5 matching bases. This CDR3 has 14 residues. V was shortened by 6 bases and J by 4 bases, with 18 bases between the two germline ends. CDR1 and CDR2 from the germline V gene are GTSNPN and SVGIG (reference sequence).

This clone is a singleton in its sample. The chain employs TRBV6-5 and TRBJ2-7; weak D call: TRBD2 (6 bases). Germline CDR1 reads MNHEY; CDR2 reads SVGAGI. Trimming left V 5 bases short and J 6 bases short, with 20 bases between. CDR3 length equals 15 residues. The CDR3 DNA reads TGTGCCAGCAGTCCTTGGGACTCCTCGGCGGCCGAGCAGTACTTC. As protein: CASSPWDSSAAEQYF.

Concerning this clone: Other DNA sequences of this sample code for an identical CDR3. This CDR3 is CAWSVQVTDTQYF. CDR3 sequence (DNA): TGTGCCTGGAGCGTACAGGTCACAGATACGCAGTATTTT. This chain uses TRBV30 with TRBJ2-3; tentative D call: TRBD1 (5 bases). V dropped 3 bases and J dropped 2 bases, with 9 bases sitting between them. The CDR3 contains 13 residues. Germline CDR1 and CDR2: GTSNPN and SVGIG (reference sequence). Drawing the rest from reference TRBV30 and TRBJ2-3, the complete variable domain is SQTIHQWPATLVQPVGSPLSLECTVEGTSNPNLYWYRQAAGRGLQLLFYSVGIGQISSEVPQNLSASRPQDRQFILSSKKLLLSDSGFYLCAWSVQVTDTQYFGPGTRLTVL.

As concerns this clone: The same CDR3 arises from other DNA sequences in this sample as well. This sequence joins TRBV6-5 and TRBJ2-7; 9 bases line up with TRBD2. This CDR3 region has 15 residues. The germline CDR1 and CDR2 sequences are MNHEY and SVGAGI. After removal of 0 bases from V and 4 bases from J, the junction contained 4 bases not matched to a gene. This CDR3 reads CASSYSAGGRYEQYF. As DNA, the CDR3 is TGTGCCAGCAGTTACTCGGCGGGGGGGAGATACGAGCAGTACTTC.

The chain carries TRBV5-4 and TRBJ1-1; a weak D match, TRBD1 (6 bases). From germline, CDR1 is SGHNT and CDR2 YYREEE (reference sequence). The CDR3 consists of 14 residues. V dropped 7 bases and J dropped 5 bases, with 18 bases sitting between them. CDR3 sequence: CASHMGGGTTEAFF. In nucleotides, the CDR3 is TGTGCCAGCCACATGGGTGGGGGCACGACTGAAGCTTTCTTT.

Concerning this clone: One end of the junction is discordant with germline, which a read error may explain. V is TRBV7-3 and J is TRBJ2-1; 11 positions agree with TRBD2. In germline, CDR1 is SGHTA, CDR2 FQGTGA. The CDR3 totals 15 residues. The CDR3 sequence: CASSLTGTSGNEQFF. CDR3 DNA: TGTGCCAGCAGTTTAACCGGGACTAGCGGTAATGAGCAGTTCTTC. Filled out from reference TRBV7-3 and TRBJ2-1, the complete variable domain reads GAGVSQTPSNKVTEKGKYVELRCDPISGHTALYWYRQSLGQGPEFLIYFQGTGAADDSGLPNDRFFAVRPEGSVSTLKIQRTERGDSAVYLCASSLTGTSGNEQFFGPGTRLTVL.

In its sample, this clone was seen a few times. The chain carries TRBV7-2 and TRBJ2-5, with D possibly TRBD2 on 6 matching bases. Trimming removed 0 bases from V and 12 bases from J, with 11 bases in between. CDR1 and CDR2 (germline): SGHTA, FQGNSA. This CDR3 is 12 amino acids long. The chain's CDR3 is CASSLARDREYF. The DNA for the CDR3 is TGTGCCAGCAGCTTAGCGCGGGACCGCGAGTACTTC.